The 20 T cell receptor beta chains below all came from one sample that was sequenced in a study of control samples from healthy donors and cancer patients. TCRdb keeps only in-frame clones here, not all; method: immunoSEQ multiplex PCR. The data show more than 60,000 clones, with about 90% seen just once and 5.5% to 7% held by the top ten. What was sequenced was PBMCs. The receptor source for this set is a man aged 55 to 70 with colorectal cancer.

The chain employs TRBV6-5 and TRBJ2-3, with TRBD2 matching 8 bases. Trimming cost V 6 bases and J 3 bases; bases outside gene matches: 2. CDR1 is MNHEY, CDR2 SVGAGI, per germline. This CDR3 has 13 residues. This CDR3 is CASRTGGTDTQYF. CDR3 DNA sequence: TGTGCCAGCAGGACGGGGGGGACAGATACGCAGTATTTT.

CDR3 nucleotide sequence: TGTGCCAGCAGTTTGGGATTGTCCTATAATTCACCCCTCCACTTT. Its protein product is CASSLGLSYNSPLHF. The rearrangement joins TRBV28 to TRBJ1-6; no firm D call. Germline lookup yields CDR1 MDHEN and CDR2 SYDVKM. V was shortened by 3 bases and J by 1 base, with 7 bases between the two germline ends. The CDR3 spans 15 residues. Complete variable domain (other parts from reference TRBV28 and TRBJ1-6): DVKVTQSSRYLVKRTGEKVFLECVQDMDHENMFWYRQDPGLGLRLIYFSYDVKMKEKGDIPEGYSVSREKKERFSLILESASTNQTSMYLCASSLGLSYNSPLHFGNGTRLTVT.

This rearrangement joins TRBV12-3 or TRBV12-4 to TRBJ2-1; D uncertain. The CDR3 sequence is 12 residues long. V lost 5 bases to trimming and J lost 8 bases, with 10 bases between them. CDR3 DNA sequence: TGTGCCAGCAGTACCCTCGTTCATGAGCAGTTCTTC. Translation gives CASSTLVHEQFF.

This chain joins TRBV2 and TRBJ2-1; TRBD2 matches at 7 bases. The CDR3 totals 17 residues. The germline CDR1 and CDR2 sequences are SNHLY and FYNNEI. V was clipped by 2 bases and J by 0 bases; unmatched bases: 7. The CDR3 DNA sequence: TGTGCCAGCAGTGAAATGGCTAGCGGAAGCTCCTACAATGAGCAGTTCTTC. Translating it yields CASSEMASGSSYNEQFF.

This rearrangement joins TRBV30 to TRBJ2-1; 8 bases agree with TRBD1. Germline-derived CDR1 and CDR2 are GTSNPN and SVGIG (reference sequence). The CDR3 is made up of 15 amino acids. The V segment lost 3 bases and the J segment 6 bases; nucleotides outside the gene matches: 10. The CDR3 loop is CAWSRAGGMVNEQFF. CDR3 coding DNA: TGTGCCTGGAGCCGGGCAGGGGGCATGGTCAATGAGCAGTTCTTC.

The chain recombines TRBV5-1 with TRBJ2-3, with 9 bases identical to TRBD2. V gave up 0 bases and J gave up 0 bases; unmatched junction bases: 5. CDR1 is SGHRS and CDR2 is YFSETQ in the germline V gene. CDR3 size: 17 residues. CDR3 coding DNA: TGCGCCAGCAGCTTGGCGACTAGCGGTTATAGCACAGATACGCAGTATTTT. The encoded protein is CASSLATSGYSTDTQYF.

The gene calls are TRBV5-6 and TRBJ2-5; the match to TRBD2 covers 8 bases. V shed 4 bases, J shed 0 bases, and the junction held 5 bases outside the gene matches. The CDR3 totals 15 residues. Germline CDR1 SGHDT, CDR2 YYEEEE. CDR3 DNA sequence: TGTGCCAGCAGCCCAATCGGGGGGGACCAAGAGACCCAGTACTTC. Encoded protein: CASSPIGGDQETQYF.

V usage is TRBV18 and J usage is TRBJ2-1; a weak D match, TRBD1 (5 bases). The CDR3 loop spans 13 amino acids. The germline V and J ends were trimmed by 5 bases and 6 bases, with 11 bases remaining between them. Germline CDR1 KGHSH, CDR2 LQKENI. The DNA of the CDR3 is TGTGCCAGCTCAGCCACAGGAGTCAATGAGCAGTTCTTC. Its translation is CASSATGVNEQFF.

There are a few counts of this clone. V and J are TRBV7-8 and TRBJ2-2; D is possibly TRBD2 (6 bases). The length of the CDR3 is 15 residues. The germline CDR1 and CDR2 sequences are SGHVS and FQNEAQ. V was shortened by 1 base and J by 0 bases, with 6 bases between the two germline ends. The CDR3 nucleotides read TGTGCCAGCAGCTTAGGGGGGGCGAACACCGGGGAGCTGTTTTTT. Residues: CASSLGGANTGELFF. Full variable domain (rest looked up from reference TRBV7-8 and TRBJ2-2): GAGVSQSPRYKVAKRGQDVALRCDPISGHVSLFWYQQALGQGPEFLTYFQNEAQLDKSGLPSDRFFAERPEGSVSTLKIQRTQQEDSAVYLCASSLGGANTGELFFGEGSRLTVL.

This clone was recorded only once. The chain is built from TRBV7-3 and TRBJ2-3; D is tentatively TRBD1 or TRBD2 (5 bases each). There are 15 residues in the CDR3. V was shortened by 5 bases and J by 0 bases, with 12 bases between the two germline ends. Germline V gives CDR1 SGHTA, CDR2 FQGTGA. DNA of the CDR3: TGTGCCAGCAGCCCAAACGGGGCCAGCACAGATACGCAGTATTTT. Its protein product is CASSPNGASTDTQYF. Drawing the rest from reference TRBV7-3 and TRBJ2-3, the complete variable domain is GAGVSQTPSNKVTEKGKYVELRCDPISGHTALYWYRQSLGQGPEFLIYFQGTGAADDSGLPNDRFFAVRPEGSVSTLKIQRTERGDSAVYLCASSPNGASTDTQYFGPGTRLTVL.

The chain carries TRBV6-5 and TRBJ2-1; 7 bases align to TRBD1. The CDR3 has 14 amino acids. Germline values: CDR1 MNHEY, CDR2 SVGAGI. Losses at the gene ends were 2 bases for V and 6 bases for J; bases not matched to a gene: 4. The CDR3 protein is CASSYATGSNEQFF. The CDR3 bases are TGTGCCAGCAGTTACGCGACAGGGAGCAATGAGCAGTTCTTC.

In its sample, this clone was seen once. This chain connects TRBV27 to TRBJ2-7; 10 nucleotides align to TRBD1. The CDR3 extends over 14 amino acids. Trimming at V came to 5 bases and at J to 4 bases, leaving 5 bases not matched to a gene. Per the germline V gene, CDR1 is MNHEY and CDR2 is SMNVEV (reference sequence). The CDR3 DNA sequence: TGTGCCAGCAGTAGGACAGGGGGGAAATACGAGCAGTACTTC. Its translation is CASSRTGGKYEQYF.

The rearrangement links TRBV18 to TRBJ2-1; 7 bases are shared with TRBD1. The CDR3 has 14 amino acids. J was trimmed by 6 bases and V by 2 bases; bases with no gene match: 4. Germline V gene data show CDR1 as KGHSH and CDR2 as LQKENI. Here the CDR3 reads CASSPVSGGNEQFF. The DNA for the CDR3 is TGTGCCAGCTCACCAGTTTCAGGGGGCAATGAGCAGTTCTTC.

The rearrangement links TRBV19 to TRBJ2-4; D ambiguous. The CDR3 extends over 12 amino acids. The V gene lost 6 bases and the J gene lost 2 bases, with 5 bases spanning the gap. Germline CDR1 is LNHDA and CDR2 is SQIVND (reference sequence). The DNA of the CDR3 is TGTGCCAGTAGAGAGTCCAAAAACATTCAGTACTTC. Translated: CASRESKNIQYF.

This chain uses TRBV19 with TRBJ1-1; 8 bases line up with TRBD1. V lost 6 bases to trimming and J lost 3 bases; unmatched junction nucleotides: 6. The CDR3 runs to 14 residues. Germline V lookup: CDR1 LNHDA, CDR2 SQIVND (reference sequence). In DNA, the CDR3 is TGTGCCAGTAGGGCGACAGGGGCGTACACTGAAGCTTTCTTT. Protein: CASRATGAYTEAFF.

The chain carries TRBV7-7 and TRBJ2-3, with D possibly matching TRBD2 (5 bases). V was pared by 4 bases and J by 1 base, with 12 bases between. Germline V lookup: CDR1 SSHAT, CDR2 FNYEAQ (reference sequence). The CDR3 consists of 15 residues. The CDR3 sequence: CASSSAPGGTDTQYF. The CDR3 DNA is TGTGCCAGCAGCTCGGCCCCCGGGGGCACAGATACGCAGTATTTT.

In its sample, this clone was seen once. The chain joins TRBV10-3 to TRBJ1-1, with D uncertain. V lost 10 bases, J lost 7 bases, and 19 bases lay in between. The CDR3 contains 13 residues. Germline CDR1 ENHRY, CDR2 SYGVKD. DNA for the CDR3: TGTGCCACTCGGGAGGGATGGGCGATTGAAGCTTTCTTT. Translation gives CATREGWAIEAFF.

The chain uses TRBV29-1 and TRBJ1-2; 8 bases are a match to TRBD1. V was clipped by 3 bases and J by 4 bases; unmatched bases: 4. This CDR3 has 13 residues. In germline, CDR1 is SQVTM, CDR2 ANQGSEA. The CDR3 DNA reads as TGCAGCGTTGACGGGGACAGGCCCTATGGCTACACCTTC. Protein: CSVDGDRPYGYTF.

V and J are TRBV3-1 (or the pseudogene TRBV3-2) and TRBJ2-5; D not certain. The CDR3 extends over 14 amino acids. Looked up from germline, CDR1 is LGHDT and CDR2 is YNNKEL (reference sequence). Trimming cost V 2 bases and J 5 bases, with 12 bases left between them. In DNA form, the CDR3 reads TGTGCCAGCAGCCAAATGACGGGTTCGGAGACCCAGTACTTC. This sequence encodes CASSQMTGSETQYF.

The chain is built from TRBV7-2 and TRBJ1-6, with 9 nucleotides matching TRBD1. This CDR3 spans 17 amino acids. V gave up 6 bases and J gave up 7 bases; unmatched junction bases: 13. Germline V gives CDR1 SGHTA, CDR2 FQGNSA. Here the CDR3 DNA reads TGTGCCAGCAGTTACAACTCCGGGACAGGGCCAAATTCACCCCTCCACTTT. Its protein is CASSYNSGTGPNSPLHF.